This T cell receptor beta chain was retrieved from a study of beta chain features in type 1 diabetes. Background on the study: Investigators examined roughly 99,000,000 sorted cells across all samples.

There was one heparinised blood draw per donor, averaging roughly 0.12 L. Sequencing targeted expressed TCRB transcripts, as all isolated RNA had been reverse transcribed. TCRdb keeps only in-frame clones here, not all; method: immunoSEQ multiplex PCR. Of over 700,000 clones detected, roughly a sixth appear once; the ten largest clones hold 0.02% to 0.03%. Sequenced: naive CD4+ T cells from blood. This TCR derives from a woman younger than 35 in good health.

In DNA, the CDR3 is TGTGCCAGCTCACCCCCCGGGACTAGCGGGAGGGCTGTTGAGCAGTTCTTC. Translated: CASSPPGTSGRAVEQFF. The V gene is TRBV18, the J gene TRBJ2-1; 16 bases agree with TRBD2. Germline CDR1 reads KGHSH; CDR2 reads LQKENI. The CDR3 is 17 residues long. The V segment lost 3 bases and the J segment 9 bases; nucleotides outside the gene matches: 8.